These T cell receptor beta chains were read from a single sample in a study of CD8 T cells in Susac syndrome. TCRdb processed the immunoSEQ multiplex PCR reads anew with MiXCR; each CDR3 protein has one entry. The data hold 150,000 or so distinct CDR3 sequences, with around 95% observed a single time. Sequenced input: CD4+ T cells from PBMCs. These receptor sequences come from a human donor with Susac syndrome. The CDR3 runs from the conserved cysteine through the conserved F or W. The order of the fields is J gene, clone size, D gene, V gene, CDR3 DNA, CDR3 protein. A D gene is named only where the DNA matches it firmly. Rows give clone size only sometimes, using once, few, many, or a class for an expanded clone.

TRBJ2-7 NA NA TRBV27 TGTGCCAGCAGTTTAAATTCAGCCGTGGGGTATGGCGAGCAGTACTTC CASSLNSAVGYGEQYF
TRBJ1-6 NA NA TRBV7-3 TGTGCCAGCAGCTTCTCGGCCAGGGGAAATTCACCCCTCCACTTT CASSFSARGNSPLHF
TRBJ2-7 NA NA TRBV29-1 TGCAGCGCCAGCGGGGGGACAGGGCTCTACGAGCAGTACTTC CSASGGTGLYEQYF
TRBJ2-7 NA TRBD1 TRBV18 TGTGCCAGCTCCGGGACAGGGGAATACGAGCAGTACTTC CASSGTGEYEQYF
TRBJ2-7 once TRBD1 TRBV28 TGTGCCAGCAGGACAGGGGTCGGCGAGCAGTACTTC CASRTGVGEQYF
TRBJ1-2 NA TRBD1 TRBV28 TGTGCCAGCAGTGGGGGACAGGGGGCGTATGGCTACACCTTC CASSGGQGAYGYTF
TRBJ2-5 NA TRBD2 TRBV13 TGTGCCAGCAGCCAGACTAGCGGGGTTGAGACCCAGTACTTC CASSQTSGVETQYF
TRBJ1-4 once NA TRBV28 TGTGCCAGCACATCGTCGGCGGGAACCGAGGAAAAACTGTTTTTT CASTSSAGTEEKLFF
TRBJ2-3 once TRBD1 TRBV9 TGTGCCAGCAGCGTAGTAGGGGGCGCGAGTCAGACGCAGTATTTT CASSVVGGASQTQYF
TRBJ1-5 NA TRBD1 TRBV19 TGTGCCAGTGCAACGGACAGGGGTGGCAATCAGCCCCAGCATTTT CASATDRGGNQPQHF
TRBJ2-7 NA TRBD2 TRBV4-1 TGCGCCAGCAGCCAAGATAGGTGGCGCGGGAGGGCCTACGAGCAGTACTTC CASSQDRWRGRAYEQYF
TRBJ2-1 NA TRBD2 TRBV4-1 TGCGCCAGCAGCCAAGCTAGCGGAAGATACAATGAGCAGTTCTTC CASSQASGRYNEQFF
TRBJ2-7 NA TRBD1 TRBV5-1 TGCGCCAGCAGCCGGACAGGAATCTCCTACGAGCAGTACTTC CASSRTGISYEQYF
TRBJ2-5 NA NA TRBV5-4 TGTGCCAGCAGCCCTAATGAGGGAGAGACCCAGTACTTC CASSPNEGETQYF
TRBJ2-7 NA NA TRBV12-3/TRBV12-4 TGTGCCAGCAGTTTTAGCCAGGGGACCTACGAGCAGTACTTC CASSFSQGTYEQYF
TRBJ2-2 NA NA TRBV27 TGTGCCAGCAGTTTCCTCTTTGGGGGGTCGAACACCGGGGAGCTGTTTTTT CASSFLFGGSNTGELFF
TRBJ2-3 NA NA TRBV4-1 TGCGCCAGCAGCCAGCTATCGGGACTTCCGACAGATACGCAGTATTTT CASSQLSGLPTDTQYF
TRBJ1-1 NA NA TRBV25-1 TGTGCCAGCAGTGGGCGGGTTGCTGAAGCTTTCTTT CASSGRVAEAFF
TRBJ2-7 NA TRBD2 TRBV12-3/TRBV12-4 TGTGCCAGCAGTTCGCTAGCGGATGGTACCTACGAGCAGTACTTC CASSSLADGTYEQYF
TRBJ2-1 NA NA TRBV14 TGTGCCAGCAGCCAAGCACGGAACAATGAGCAGTTCTTC CASSQARNNEQFF
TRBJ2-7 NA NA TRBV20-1 TGCAGTGCTAGTGCCAGGAGTTCCTACGAGCAGTACTTC CSASARSSYEQYF
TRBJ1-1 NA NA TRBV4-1 TGCGCCAGCAGCCAAGATCGGGGTGCCGGTGAAGCTTTCTTT CASSQDRGAGEAFF
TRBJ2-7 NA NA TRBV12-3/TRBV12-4 TGTGCCAGCAGCCAATACAAAACGCGGGGTTCCTACGAGCAGTACTTC CASSQYKTRGSYEQYF
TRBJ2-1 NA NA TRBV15 TGTGCCACCAGCAGAGATTTCAAGTCCCCTGAGCAGTTCTTC CATSRDFKSPEQFF
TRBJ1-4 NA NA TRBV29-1 TGCAGCGTTGAAGTTGGAAGGGGAGGGGGAGCTAATGAAAAACTGTTTTTT CSVEVGRGGGANEKLFF
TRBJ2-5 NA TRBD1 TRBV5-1 TGCGCCAGCAGCACCGGGACAGTCGGAGGAGAGACCCAGTACTTC CASSTGTVGGETQYF
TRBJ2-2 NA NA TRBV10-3 TGTGCCATCAGTGATACGTCCCTCGGCACCGGGGAGCTGTTTTTT CAISDTSLGTGELFF
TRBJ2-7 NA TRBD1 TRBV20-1 TGCAGTGCCCCAGACAGGGGACCCTACGAGCAGTACTTC CSAPDRGPYEQYF
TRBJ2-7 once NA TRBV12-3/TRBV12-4 TGTGCCACCTCCCAAGGACGGGACAACTACGAGCAGTACTTC CATSQGRDNYEQYF
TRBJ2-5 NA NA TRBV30 TGTGCCTCCTCTGGATTAAAGGGAGAGACCCAGTACTTC CASSGLKGETQYF
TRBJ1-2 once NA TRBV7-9 TGTGCCAGCAGCTCCCCCCAGGGATCCGGCTACACCTTC CASSSPQGSGYTF
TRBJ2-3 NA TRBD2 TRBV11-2 TGTGCCAGCAGCTCAGCGGGGGGAGGCCGCACAGATACGCAGTATTTT CASSSAGGGRTDTQYF
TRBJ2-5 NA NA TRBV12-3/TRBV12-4 TGTACCAGCAGTTTAGTCTCGGAGACCCAGTACTTC CTSSLVSETQYF
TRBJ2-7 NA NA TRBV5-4 TGTGCCAGCAGCCCTAAGCTACAGGGCCTCTCCTACGAGCAGTACTTC CASSPKLQGLSYEQYF
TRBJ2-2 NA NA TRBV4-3 TGCGCCAGCAGCCTTAGCTGGGGGGAGGAGCTGTTTTTT CASSLSWGEELFF
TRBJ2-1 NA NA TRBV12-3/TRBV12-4 TGTGCCAGCAGTTTAGCAACGGGACGGTACAATGAGCAGTTCTTC CASSLATGRYNEQFF
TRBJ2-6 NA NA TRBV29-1 TGCAGCGTCGGGACAAATCGACATGGGGCCAACGTCCTGACTTTC CSVGTNRHGANVLTF
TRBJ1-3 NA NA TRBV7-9 TGTGCCAGCAGCTTGAGGGGCGGTTCTGGAAACACCATATATTTT CASSLRGGSGNTIYF
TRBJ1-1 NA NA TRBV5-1 TGCGCCAGCAGCTTGGCGGGGACATTGAACACTGAAGCTTTCTTT CASSLAGTLNTEAFF
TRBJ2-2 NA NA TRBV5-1 TGCGCCAGCAGCCCCAGATTAGGTATCGCGAACACCGGGGAGCTGTTTTTT CASSPRLGIANTGELFF
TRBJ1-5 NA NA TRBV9 TGTGCCAGCAGCGTAGATGGGGATCAGCCCCAGCATTTT CASSVDGDQPQHF
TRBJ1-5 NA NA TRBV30 TGTGCCTGGAGTGTACGGGGGATCGCTAATCAGCCCCAGCATTTT CAWSVRGIANQPQHF
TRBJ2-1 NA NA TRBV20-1 TGCAGTGCGTCCCGAGGGCGATACAATGAGCAGTTCTTC CSASRGRYNEQFF
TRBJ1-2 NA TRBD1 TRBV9 TGTGCCAGCAGCGTAGAGGGACAGGGGATGTGGGGCTACACCTTC CASSVEGQGMWGYTF
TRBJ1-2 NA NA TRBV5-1 TGCGCCAGCCAGCCAACCCTGACGGCCAACTATGGCTACACCTTC CASQPTLTANYGYTF